One sample yielded the 27 T cell receptor beta chains listed below, sequenced in a study of blood T cells in healthy people across ages. A sample-barcoded 5' primer and a J-beta primer mix were used in a second PCR of roughly 7 to 11 cycles. TCRdb ran MiXCR on the 5' RACE reads and lists one entry per CDR3 protein. The sample includes about 780,000 distinct CDR3 sequences, around 50% of them seen just once. The specimen was blood. These receptor sequences come from a man older than 75 in good health.

This clonotype has just one count. The DNA of the CDR3 is TGCAGTGCTGTGACTAGCGGGAGGATCACAGATACGCAGTATTTT. Protein product: CSAVTSGRITDTQYF. This chain connects TRBV20-1 to TRBJ2-3; 13 positions match TRBD2. The CDR3 runs 15 residues. Germline V gene sequence: CDR1 DFQATT, CDR2 SNEGSKA (reference sequence). V shed 5 bases, J shed 2 bases, and the junction held 4 bases outside the gene matches.

This clonotype was seen only a few times. This chain joins TRBV28 and TRBJ2-5; 8 bases agree with TRBD1. This CDR3 is 11 amino acids long. Germline trimming cut 3 bases from V and 12 bases from J; bases unmatched to any gene: 3. Germline loops: CDR1 MDHEN, CDR2 SYDVKM. Written as DNA, the CDR3 is TGTGCCAGCAGTTTCAAGGACAGGGAGTACTTC. Translating gives CASSFKDREYF. Full variable domain (outside the CDR3, taken from reference TRBV28 and TRBJ2-5): DVKVTQSSRYLVKRTGEKVFLECVQDMDHENMFWYRQDPGLGLRLIYFSYDVKMKEKGDIPEGYSVSREKKERFSLILESASTNQTSMYLCASSFKDREYFGPGTRLLVL.

This clonotype was detected a few times. The chain links TRBV4-3 to TRBJ2-2; possibly TRBD2 for D (6 bases). Germline loops: CDR1 LGHNA, CDR2 YSLEER. The length of the CDR3 is 14 residues. With 2 bases removed from V and 6 bases from J, the gap between germline ends came to 10 bases. This CDR3 is CASSQLLAAGELFF. In DNA, the CDR3 is TGCGCCAGCAGCCAATTACTAGCTGCCGGGGAGCTGTTTTTT.

This sequence joins TRBV20-1 and TRBJ1-6, with D tentatively TRBD1 (5 bases). This CDR3 has 15 amino acids. Per germline, CDR1 DFQATT and CDR2 SNEGSKA (reference sequence). Trimming shortened V by 3 bases and J by 11 bases, and 20 bases separated the two germline ends. CDR3 sequence: CSARHRRGRDPPLHF. CDR3 DNA: TGCAGTGCTAGGCACAGACGGGGACGAGATCCACCCCTCCACTTT.

The chain is built from TRBV6-2 or TRBV6-3 and TRBJ2-5; D remains unclear. Between the trimmed V and J ends, which lost 0 bases and 11 bases, there was a span of 19 bases. This CDR3 region has 15 residues. Per the germline V gene, CDR1 is MNHEY and CDR2 is SVGEGT. The CDR3 protein is CASSYSVGVSGAQYF. The CDR3 DNA sequence: TGTGCCAGCAGTTACTCGGTCGGCGTCTCGGGCGCGCAGTACTTC.

The rearrangement uses TRBV5-1 and TRBJ2-1; possible D gene TRBD2, 5 bases. V was shortened by 0 bases and J by 9 bases, with 10 bases between the two germline ends. The CDR3 has 13 amino acids. CDR1 is SGHRS, CDR2 YFSETQ, per germline. CDR3 DNA: TGCGCCAGCAGCTTGGGGACTGAGGGTGAGCAGTTCTTC. Translating it yields CASSLGTEGEQFF.

The chain uses TRBV6-2 or TRBV6-3 and TRBJ2-7, with 7 bases fitting TRBD1. J gave up 4 bases and V 10 bases, and 7 bases lay outside the gene matches. Germline V CDR1 and CDR2: MNHEY, SVGEGT. The CDR3 extends over 12 amino acids. The CDR3 loop reads CATQTGWYEQYF. The CDR3 DNA sequence: TGTGCCACACAGACAGGGTGGTACGAGCAGTACTTC.

The table lists this clonotype with many counts. The J gene is TRBJ2-7, the V gene TRBV20-1; TRBD2 matches at 14 bases. The CDR3 length is 15 residues. The junction had 7 bases not matched to a gene; V was cut back by 6 bases and J by 3 bases. Germline CDR1 DFQATT, CDR2 SNEGSKA (reference sequence). The CDR3 reads CSALRGLAGDYEQYF. The CDR3 nucleotides read TGCAGTGCCCTACGGGGACTAGCGGGAGACTACGAGCAGTACTTC.

About this clonotype: One end of the junction varies from germline; a read error may be responsible. The V and J genes are TRBV29-1 and TRBJ1-2; TRBD1 is a possible D gene (5 bases). The germline V gene encodes CDR1 SQVTM and CDR2 ANQGSEA. This CDR3 region has 13 residues. CDR3 nucleotides: TGCAGCGTTGAAGGCTCGTGGGGGAAGGGCTGCACCTTC. Its translation is CSVEGSWGKGCTF. The full variable domain, completed using reference TRBV29-1 and TRBJ1-2, is SAVISQKPSRDICQRGTSLTIQCQVDSQVTMMFWYRQQPGQSLTLIATANQGSEATYESGFVIDKFPISRPNLTFSTLTVSNMSPEDSSIYLCSVEGSWGKGCTFGSGTRLTVV.

This rearrangement joins TRBV29-1 to TRBJ1-2; D not certain. From germline, CDR1 is SQVTM and CDR2 ANQGSEA. Trimming took 7 bases from V and 2 from J, leaving 14 bases between them. This CDR3 contains 13 residues. CDR3 loop: CSAGEGGNYGYTF. CDR3 in DNA: TGCAGCGCCGGGGAGGGCGGGAACTATGGCTACACCTTC.

There are a few counts of this clonotype. The chain links TRBV7-2 to TRBJ2-3, with TRBD2 matching 11 bases. The germline V gene encodes CDR1 SGHTA and CDR2 FQGNSA. V shed 2 bases and J 1 base; nucleotides not matched to a gene: 5. This CDR3 has 17 amino acids. The CDR3 loop is CASSLWVSGGGTDTQYF. DNA of the CDR3: TGTGCCAGCAGCTTATGGGTTAGCGGGGGGGGCACAGATACGCAGTATTTT. Full variable domain (missing parts from reference TRBV7-2 and TRBJ2-3): GAGVSQSPSNKVTEKGKDVELRCDPISGHTALYWYRQSLGQGLEFLIYFQGNSAPDKSGLPSDRFSAERTGGSVSTLTIQRTQQEDSAVYLCASSLWVSGGGTDTQYFGPGTRLTVL.

The chain recombines TRBV7-8 with TRBJ2-3, with 8 bases fitting TRBD2. Trimming took 1 base from V and 3 from J; bases not matched to a gene: 12. The CDR3 spans 18 residues. Germline V lookup: CDR1 SGHVS, CDR2 FQNEAQ. CDR3 in DNA: TGTGCCAGCAGCTTAGAGGGACTAGATGATTCGCTGACAGATACGCAGTATTTT. Translating gives CASSLEGLDDSLTDTQYF.

The genes are TRBV12-3 or TRBV12-4 and TRBJ2-7; the D gene could be TRBD1 or TRBD2 (5 bases each). The CDR3 loop spans 15 amino acids. V lost 5 bases, J lost 7 bases, and 21 bases lay in between. This chain's CDR3 is CASSRRDRLYNEQYF. CDR3 nucleotides: TGTGCCAGCAGTCGCCGGGACCGTCTCTACAATGAGCAGTACTTC.

This clonotype was seen more than once but under ten times. The V call is TRBV6-2 or TRBV6-3, the J call TRBJ2-7, with D tentatively TRBD2 (6 bases). The germline V gene has CDR1 MNHEY and CDR2 SVGEGT. Trimming took 4 bases from V and 4 from J, leaving 14 bases between them. The CDR3 is 14 residues long. The CDR3 DNA sequence: TGTGCCAGCAGTTTGGGCGGGAAACCATACGAGCAGTACTTC. The encoded protein is CASSLGGKPYEQYF.

This clonotype has more than one count but fewer than ten. The V gene is TRBV7-2, the J gene TRBJ2-7; D gene uncertain. The CDR3 loop spans 14 amino acids. Germline V gives CDR1 SGHTA, CDR2 FQGNSA. Deletions cut 2 bases from V and 0 bases from J, with 8 bases between. The CDR3 protein is CASSLRPNSYEQYF. Here the CDR3 DNA reads TGTGCCAGCAGCTTACGGCCCAACTCCTACGAGCAGTACTTC.

The V and J genes are TRBV6-5 and TRBJ2-1; 8 bases agree with TRBD1. Germline V gene data show CDR1 as MNHEY and CDR2 as SVGAGI. V was clipped by 0 bases and J by 8 bases; unmatched bases: 6. The CDR3 extends over 15 amino acids. Here the CDR3 DNA reads TGTGCCAGCAGTTACTCAGCAGGGGGCAACTATGAGCAGTTCTTC. The encoded protein is CASSYSAGGNYEQFF.

The chain uses TRBV30 and TRBJ2-7; 9 nucleotides line up with TRBD1. V shed 2 bases, J shed 11 bases, and the junction held 7 bases outside the gene matches. This CDR3 spans 12 amino acids. Germline lookup yields CDR1 GTSNPN and CDR2 SVGIG (reference sequence). CDR3 coding DNA: TGTGCCTGGAGTAGACCGGGACAGGGAAAGTACTTC. It translates to CAWSRPGQGKYF.

The chain couples TRBV18 to TRBJ2-2; D ambiguous. CDR1 is KGHSH, CDR2 LQKENI, per germline. The CDR3 is 13 residues long. V shed 5 bases and J shed 2 bases, with 6 bases lying between them. The CDR3 sequence is CASSWPNTGELFF. The CDR3 DNA sequence: TGTGCCAGCTCATGGCCTAACACCGGGGAGCTGTTTTTT.

The chain carries TRBV7-9 and TRBJ1-6; 9 bases are a match to TRBD1. The junction had 6 bases not matched to a gene; V was cut back by 5 bases and J by 7 bases. The V gene's germline CDR1 is SEHNR and CDR2 FQNEAQ (reference sequence). The CDR3 is made up of 15 amino acids. DNA of the CDR3: TGTGCCAGCAGCCCTCCGGGGACAGGGAATTCACCCCTCCACTTT. Translation: CASSPPGTGNSPLHF. Complete variable domain (other parts from reference TRBV7-9 and TRBJ1-6): DTGVSQNPRHKITKRGQNVTFRCDPISEHNRLYWYRQTLGQGPEFLTYFQNEAQLEKSRLLSDRFSAERPKGSFSTLEIQRTEQGDSAMYLCASSPPGTGNSPLHFGNGTRLTVT.

This clonotype was recorded many times. The J gene is TRBJ2-1, the V gene TRBV20-1; TRBD2 agrees at 9 bases. Germline-derived CDR1 and CDR2 are DFQATT and SNEGSKA (reference sequence). CDR3 length: 16 residues. After removal of 1 base from V and 8 bases from J, the junction contained 12 bases not matched to a gene. The CDR3 loop is CSARGPSAGGRYEQFF. CDR3 bases: TGCAGTGCTAGAGGCCCCTCAGCGGGAGGAAGATATGAGCAGTTCTTC.

This chain links TRBV29-1 with TRBJ1-1; TRBD1 is a possible D gene (5 bases). The CDR3 sequence is 13 residues long. Germline CDR1 SQVTM, CDR2 ANQGSEA. V lost 1 base and J 6 bases, leaving 12 bases between the germline ends. The CDR3 DNA follows: TGCAGCGTTGAAGGGGGCGCCAGGGCTGAAGCTTTCTTT. It yields the protein CSVEGGARAEAFF.

The chain combines TRBV7-2 with TRBJ1-5; D gene unclear. Per germline, CDR1 SGHTA and CDR2 FQGNSA. This CDR3 spans 14 amino acids. The germline V and J ends were trimmed by 5 bases and 7 bases, with 15 bases remaining between them. This CDR3 reads CASSTGNLGQPQHF. In DNA, the CDR3 is TGTGCCAGCAGCACCGGGAACCTGGGGCAGCCCCAGCATTTT. Variable domain in full (rest from reference TRBV7-2 and TRBJ1-5): GAGVSQSPSNKVTEKGKDVELRCDPISGHTALYWYRQSLGQGLEFLIYFQGNSAPDKSGLPSDRFSAERTGGSVSTLTIQRTQQEDSAVYLCASSTGNLGQPQHFGDGTRLSIL.

This chain joins TRBV12-3 or TRBV12-4 and TRBJ1-4; TRBD1 is a possible D gene (5 bases). The CDR3 is 16 amino acids. The V gene lost 3 bases and the J gene lost 0 bases, with 11 bases spanning the gap. CDR3 coding DNA: TGTGCCAGCAGTTTGGGGACGGAACCAACTAATGAAAAACTGTTTTTT. Protein: CASSLGTEPTNEKLFF.

The V and J genes are TRBV28 and TRBJ1-2; D might be TRBD1 (5 bases). V was trimmed by 3 bases and J by 8 bases, leaving 10 bases between them. This CDR3 has 12 amino acids. The germline gives CDR1 MDHEN, CDR2 SYDVKM. CDR3 protein: CASSLGQRGYTF. In DNA, the CDR3 is TGTGCCAGCAGTTTGGGGCAGAGGGGCTACACCTTC.

This clonotype appeared a few times. The V gene is TRBV20-1, the J gene TRBJ2-3; 9 positions agree with TRBD1. Losses at the gene ends were 5 bases for V and 4 bases for J; bases not matched to a gene: 4. Per the germline V gene, CDR1 is DFQATT and CDR2 is SNEGSKA (reference sequence). CDR3 length: 13 amino acids. CDR3 bases: TGCAGTGCTGAGGACAGGGGTTCAGATACGCAGTATTTT. This codes for CSAEDRGSDTQYF.

With regard to this clonotype: It may be a read error: a sequence one base away is much more abundant. This sequence joins TRBV9 and TRBJ2-5; D remains unclear. CDR1 is SGDLS and CDR2 is YYNGEE in the germline V gene. The CDR3 length is 13 residues. V gave up 0 bases and J gave up 11 bases, with 14 bases separating them. The CDR3 sequence is CASSVVIFSEQYF. CDR3 in DNA: TGTGCCAGCAGCGTAGTGATTTTTAGTGAGCAGTACTTC.

The V gene is TRBV9, the J gene TRBJ2-7; D might be TRBD1 or TRBD2, each matching 5 bases. Trimming shortened V by 4 bases and J by 2 bases, and 13 bases separated the two germline ends. CDR1 is SGDLS and CDR2 is YYNGEE in the germline V gene. The CDR3 consists of 14 residues. CDR3 DNA sequence: TGTGCCAGCAGCCACCGGGACGGGCCCTACGAGCAGTACTTC. This codes for CASSHRDGPYEQYF.